This is a list of T cell receptor beta chains from one sample in a study of blood T cell repertoires in COVID-19. Repertoires were generated with immunoSEQ multiplex PCR, while TCRdb's copy carries only in-frame clones and drops some. The sample includes approximately 150,000 clones, approximately 90% of them seen just once. The sequenced material came from peripheral blood. The source is a woman between 50 and 59 years old with active or convalescent COVID-19. CDR3s include the opening cysteine and the closing phenylalanine or tryptophan. D genes are given only for firm matches. Not all rows give a size; the values are once, few, many and, for expanded clones, a class.

clone size	D gene	V gene	J gene	CDR3 DNA	CDR3 protein
.	.	TRBV6-5	TRBJ2-1	TGTGCCAGCAGCCGCTCGGGGGTCTACAATGAGCAGTTCTTC	CASSRSGVYNEQFF
.	.	TRBV30	TRBJ1-6	TGTGCCTGGAATAAGGGGTTAAATTCACCCCTCCACTTT	CAWNKGLNSPLHF
few	.	TRBV6-2/TRBV6-3	TRBJ1-2	TGTGCCAGCAGTTACCCGCCAAGAGATGGCTACACCTTC	CASSYPPRDGYTF
once	TRBD1	TRBV10-3	TRBJ1-1	TGTGCCATCAGTGAGTCGCGACAGGGGGCTCCCCAAGCTTTCTTT	CAISESRQGAPQAFF
.	TRBD1	TRBV10-3	TRBJ1-1	TGTGCCATCAGGGGGGACAGGGGGGACACTGAAGCTTTCTTT	CAIRGDRGDTEAFF
.	.	TRBV10-3	TRBJ1-3	TGTGCCATCAGTGAGTCGGGGACAAGCTCTGGAAACACCATATATTTT	CAISESGTSSGNTIYF
.	.	TRBV19	TRBJ1-5	TGTGCCAGTAGTACCGGATCGGGGGGAACCCAGCATTTT	CASSTGSGGTQHF
.	TRBD2	TRBV14	TRBJ2-1	TGTGCCAGCAGCCAAGAATTTGGCGGGGGGAGCTCCTACAATGAGCAGTTCTTC	CASSQEFGGGSSYNEQFF
.	.	TRBV11-3	TRBJ2-3	TGTGCCAGCAGCCTGAGAACAGGGAGTAATGCAAATACGCAGTATTTT	CASSLRTGSNANTQYF
many	TRBD1	TRBV5-5	TRBJ1-1	TGTGCCAGCAGCTGGGGGACAGGGATGAACACTGAAGCTTTCTTT	CASSWGTGMNTEAFF
.	.	TRBV6-2/TRBV6-3	TRBJ1-2	TGTGCCAGCAGCGGTGTCGGGTTTGGCTACACCTTC	CASSGVGFGYTF
once	.	TRBV9	TRBJ2-5	TGTGCCAGCAGCGTGGGCAGCCCAGAAGAGACCCAGTACTTC	CASSVGSPEETQYF
.	.	TRBV7-9	TRBJ1-2	TGTGCCAGCAGCCCTCCGGGGGGGACCTATGGCTACACCTTC	CASSPPGGTYGYTF
.	TRBD1	TRBV19	TRBJ2-7	TGTGCCAGTAGTATCCGACAGGGGGGGCATACCTACGAGCAGTACTTC	CASSIRQGGHTYEQYF
.	TRBD1	TRBV4-3	TRBJ1-2	TGCGCCAGCAGCCGAGGACAGGGGAGATCCTATGGCTACACCTTC	CASSRGQGRSYGYTF
.	TRBD2	TRBV4-3	TRBJ2-4	TGCGCCAGCAGCCAAACCTGGACTAGCGTGAACATTCAGTACTTC	CASSQTWTSVNIQYF
.	.	TRBV19	TRBJ1-1	TGTGCCAGTATCGGGGGGTTGGACACTGAAGCTTTCTTT	CASIGGLDTEAFF
.	.	TRBV28	TRBJ1-5	TGTGCCAGCAGTTTTTCAGGGAGCAATCAGCCCCAGCATTTT	CASSFSGSNQPQHF
once	TRBD2	TRBV30	TRBJ2-2	TGTGCCTGGAGTCGGCCTAGCGGGAGGGCCACCGGGGAGCTGTTTTTT	CAWSRPSGRATGELFF
.	.	TRBV14	TRBJ2-7	TGTGCCAGCAGCCAGGCCGGCTGGTCGGGCGAGCAGTACTTC	CASSQAGWSGEQYF
few	.	TRBV10-2	TRBJ1-5	TGCGCCAGCAGTCGTAGCAATCAGCCCCAGCATTTT	CASSRSNQPQHF
.	.	TRBV4-2	TRBJ1-2	TGTGCCAGCAGCCAACCGACAGGACTTAACTATGGCTACACCTTC	CASSQPTGLNYGYTF
.	TRBD1	TRBV7-7	TRBJ2-2	TGTGCTAGCAGCCCGCGACAGGGGGAGGTCGGGGAGCTGTTTTTT	CASSPRQGEVGELFF